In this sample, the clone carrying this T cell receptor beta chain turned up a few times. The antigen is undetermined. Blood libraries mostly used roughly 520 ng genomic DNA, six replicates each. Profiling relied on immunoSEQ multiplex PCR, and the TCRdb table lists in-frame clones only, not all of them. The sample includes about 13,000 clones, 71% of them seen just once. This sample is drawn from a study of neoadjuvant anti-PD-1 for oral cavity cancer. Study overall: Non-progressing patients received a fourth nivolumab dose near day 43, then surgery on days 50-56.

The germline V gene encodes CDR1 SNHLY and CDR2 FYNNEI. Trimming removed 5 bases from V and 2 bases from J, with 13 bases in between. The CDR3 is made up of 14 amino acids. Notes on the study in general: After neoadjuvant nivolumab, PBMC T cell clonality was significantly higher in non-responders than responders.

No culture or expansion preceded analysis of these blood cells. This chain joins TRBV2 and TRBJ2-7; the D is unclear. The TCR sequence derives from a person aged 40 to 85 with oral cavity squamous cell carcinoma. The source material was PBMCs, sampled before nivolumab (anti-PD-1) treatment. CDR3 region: CASSRNLGPYEQYF. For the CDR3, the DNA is TGTGCCAGCAGTCGAAATCTGGGCCCCTACGAGCAGTACTTC.